Listed here is a single TCR beta chain. The source of the sample is a study of PD-L1 blockade in urothelial cancer. Study background: Analyses used blood from 3 weeks (second dose) and 6 weeks after treatment start.

Libraries were prepared by immunoSEQ multiplex PCR; TCRdb keeps only in-frame clonotypes and omits some of them. In the table there are about 38,000 clones, 80% to 95% of which are singletons. Germline lookup yields CDR1 WSHSY and CDR2 SAAADI. The CDR3 consists of 16 residues. The trim removed 3 bases at V and 1 base at J, leaving 6 bases unmatched. The rearrangement joins TRBV10-2 to TRBJ2-3; 8 bases match TRBD2. The material was PBMCs, obtained around atezolizumab (anti-PD-L1) treatment. The TCR was taken from a man between 70 and 80 years old with urothelial cancer. The DNA for the CDR3 is TGCGCCAGCAGTGATGTTTTAGCGGGACGCACAGATACGCAGTATTTT. Its translation: CASSDVLAGRTDTQYF.